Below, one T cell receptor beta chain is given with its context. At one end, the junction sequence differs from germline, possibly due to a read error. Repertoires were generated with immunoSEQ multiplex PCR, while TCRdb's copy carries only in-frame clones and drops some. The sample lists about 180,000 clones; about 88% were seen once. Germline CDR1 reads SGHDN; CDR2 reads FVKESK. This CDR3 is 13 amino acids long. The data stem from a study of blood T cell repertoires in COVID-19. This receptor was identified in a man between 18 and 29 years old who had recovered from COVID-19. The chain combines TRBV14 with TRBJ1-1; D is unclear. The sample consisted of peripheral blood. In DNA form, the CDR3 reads TGTACCAGCAGCCCCCTTCGGAACACTGAAGCTTTCTTT. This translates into CTSSPLRNTEAFF.